The text below deals with one T cell receptor beta chain. Its specificity is not known. This entry comes from a study of radiation and T cells in renal cell carcinoma. Method: immunoSEQ multiplex PCR; TCRdb's copy keeps in-frame clones and lacks some. The table has 100,000 to 150,000 clones, 65% to 85% seen once. As to time point: blood 2 weeks post-SBRT. The treatment was: 15 Gy SBRT to primary tumor, nephrectomy 4 weeks later. General study results and limits: From baseline, blood top tumor clonotypes peaked at 2 weeks post-radiation.

This CDR3 is built from 13 residues. The germline V gene has CDR1 SGDLS and CDR2 YYNGEE. With 7 bases clipped from V and 1 base from J, the junction kept 3 bases outside the gene matches. The V call is TRBV9, the J call TRBJ2-5; 8 bases agree with TRBD2. The TCR was taken from a man in his forties or fifties with renal cell carcinoma. Specimen: blood, collected from a patient whose treatment included radiotherapy and nephrectomy. CDR3 amino acids: CASAAGGQETQYF. DNA for the CDR3: TGTGCCAGCGCCGCGGGGGGCCAAGAGACCCAGTACTTC. Full variable domain (missing parts from reference TRBV9 and TRBJ2-5): DSGVTQTPKHLITATGQRVTLRCSPRSGDLSVYWYQQSLDQGLQFLIQYYNGEERAKGNILERFSAQQFPDLHSELNLSSLELGDSALYFCASAAGGQETQYFGPGTRLLVL.